This T cell receptor beta chain was identified during a study of T cell changes during pregnancy in multiple sclerosis. CDR1 SNHLY and CDR2 FYNNEI come from the germline V gene. After removal of 4 bases from V and 5 bases from J, the junction contained 5 bases not matched to a gene. The CDR3 runs 14 residues. The protocol was immunoSEQ multiplex PCR, while the TCRdb copy is restricted to in-frame clones and leaves out a portion. In the table there are about 87,000 clones, 80% to 95% of which are singletons. The receptor was derived from a female donor in good health, enrolled as a control in a pregnancy study. The chain links TRBV2 to TRBJ1-2, with TRBD1 matching over 9 bases. The source material was peripheral blood, sampled in the third trimester of pregnancy. CDR3 in DNA: TGTGCCAGCAGTGGTCGGGACAGGGAATATGGCTACACCTTC. Protein: CASSGRDREYGYTF.